This passage covers 17 T cell receptor beta chains from one sample sequenced in a study of shared T cell receptors in the human thymus. Clones were sequenced by immunoSEQ multiplex PCR, and TCRdb holds only the in-frame ones, with some missing. The table lists roughly 560,000 clones, about 84% of them singletons. This sample was shared with a second study, whose subject was human thymus T cells.

Sequencing was carried out using thymocytes. The receptors here all came from a boy less than two years old with a congenital heart defect.

This chain links TRBV7-2 with TRBJ2-2; TRBD2 aligns across 8 bases. This CDR3 contains 16 residues. Germline-derived CDR1 and CDR2 are SGHTA and FQGNSA. Losses at the gene ends were 1 base for V and 5 bases for J; bases not matched to a gene: 6. This CDR3 is CASSLVGGRRTGELFF. As DNA, the CDR3 is TGTGCCAGCAGCTTAGTTGGCGGGAGGAGAACCGGGGAGCTGTTTTTT.

V and J are TRBV29-1 and TRBJ2-7, with 9 bases fitting TRBD2. The germline V gene encodes CDR1 SQVTM and CDR2 ANQGSEA. This CDR3 contains 14 residues. V gave up 8 bases and J gave up 6 bases; unmatched junction bases: 14. CDR3 nucleotide sequence: TGCAGCCGCGGGGGGGGGACCCACTTTAGCGAGCAGTACTTC. Amino acid sequence: CSRGGGTHFSEQYF.

The rearrangement links TRBV19 to TRBJ1-5, with 7 bases matching TRBD1. Looked up from germline, CDR1 is LNHDA and CDR2 is SQIVND (reference sequence). The CDR3 covers 16 residues. The V gene end was trimmed by 4 bases and the J gene end by 3 bases; junction bases not matched to a gene: 9. CDR3 region: CASSNPYRGPNQPQHF. The CDR3 region has the DNA TGTGCCAGTAGTAACCCGTACAGGGGCCCCAATCAGCCCCAGCATTTT.

This rearrangement joins TRBV7-9 to TRBJ1-1; D is possibly TRBD1 (6 bases). The CDR3 sequence is 12 residues long. Germline loops: CDR1 SEHNR, CDR2 FQNEAQ (reference sequence). V lost 1 base and J lost 8, with 8 bases in between. Here the CDR3 DNA reads TGTGCCAGCAGCTTAGGGGGGGGCGAAGCTTTCTTT. Encoded protein: CASSLGGGEAFF.

The J gene is TRBJ1-3, the V gene TRBV29-1, with D tentatively TRBD1 (5 bases). The CDR3 is 14 residues long. Germline-derived CDR1 and CDR2 are SQVTM and ANQGSEA. Trimming shortened V by 2 bases and J by 0 bases, and 8 bases separated the two germline ends. The CDR3 DNA reads as TGCAGCGTTGAACTAAGGGGCTCTGGAAACACCATATATTTT. The encoded protein is CSVELRGSGNTIYF. The whole variable domain, filled in from reference TRBV29-1 and TRBJ1-3, reads SAVISQKPSRDICQRGTSLTIQCQVDSQVTMMFWYRQQPGQSLTLIATANQGSEATYESGFVIDKFPISRPNLTFSTLTVSNMSPEDSSIYLCSVELRGSGNTIYFGEGSWLTVV.

This chain links TRBV4-2 with TRBJ1-2; 8 bases are a match to TRBD1. V gave up 0 bases and J gave up 7 bases; unmatched junction bases: 4. The CDR3 is 14 amino acids. Germline V gene sequence: CDR1 LGHNA, CDR2 YNFKEQ. CDR3 sequence: CASSQERQGAGYTF. The CDR3 DNA follows: TGTGCCAGCAGCCAAGAGAGGCAGGGGGCTGGCTACACCTTC.

This clone has more than one count but fewer than ten. The rearrangement uses TRBV14 and TRBJ2-3; 12 nucleotides line up with TRBD2. Per the germline V gene, CDR1 is SGHDN and CDR2 is FVKESK. The CDR3 loop spans 19 amino acids. The V gene end was trimmed by 0 bases and the J gene end by 3 bases; junction bases not matched to a gene: 10. The chain's CDR3 is CASSQDQLAGGPGTDTQYF. For the CDR3, the DNA is TGTGCCAGCAGCCAAGATCAGCTAGCGGGAGGGCCGGGGACAGATACGCAGTATTTT.

This chain uses TRBV7-6 with TRBJ1-1; no reliable D call. Trimming cost V 4 bases and J 0 bases, with 15 bases left between them. Germline V gene sequence: CDR1 SGHVS, CDR2 FNYEAQ. This CDR3 comprises 16 residues. The CDR3 nucleotides read TGTGCCAGCAGCTCCCGGCCCCCCCGGGTGAACACTGAAGCTTTCTTT. Translated, it gives CASSSRPPRVNTEAFF.

V is TRBV15 and J is TRBJ2-5; unclear D gene. The CDR3 extends over 13 amino acids. In germline, CDR1 is LNHNV, CDR2 YYDKDF (reference sequence). V was clipped by 0 bases and J by 5 bases, with 7 bases between them. The CDR3: CATSRDRRETQYF. Written as DNA, the CDR3 is TGTGCCACCAGCAGAGATAGGCGGGAGACCCAGTACTTC.

This sequence joins TRBV27 and TRBJ1-2; D is perhaps TRBD1 (5 bases). Looked up from germline, CDR1 is MNHEY and CDR2 is SMNVEV (reference sequence). The CDR3 has 13 amino acids. Trimming took off 2 bases at V and 8 bases at J, with 12 bases between the two ends. CDR3 loop: CASSLGAARGYTF. DNA for the CDR3: TGTGCCAGCAGTTTAGGGGCAGCCCGCGGCTACACCTTC.

The chain carries TRBV9 and TRBJ2-1; no clear D. Germline V lookup: CDR1 SGDLS, CDR2 YYNGEE. The V and J ends lost 0 bases and 6 bases respectively, with 16 bases between them. The CDR3 sequence is 16 residues long. The CDR3 nucleotides read TGTGCCAGCAGCGTAGTATGTGATAGTCCTAGCAATGAGCAGTTCTTC. It codes for CASSVVCDSPSNEQFF.

V usage is TRBV9 and J usage is TRBJ2-1; D gene ambiguous. V dropped 4 bases and J dropped 6 bases, with 20 bases sitting between them. Per the germline V gene, CDR1 is SGDLS and CDR2 is YYNGEE. The CDR3 sequence is 16 residues long. CDR3 residues: CASSPTVAAAPNEQFF. The CDR3 DNA sequence: TGTGCCAGCAGCCCCACCGTAGCAGCAGCGCCCAATGAGCAGTTCTTC.

This chain connects TRBV4-3 to TRBJ2-1, with TRBD2 as a possible D gene (5 bases). This CDR3 has 17 amino acids. The V gene lost 0 bases and the J gene lost 2 bases, with 14 bases spanning the gap. CDR1 LGHNA and CDR2 YSLEER come from the germline V gene. The CDR3 region is CASSQEPLDWPYNEQFF. For the CDR3, the DNA is TGCGCCAGCAGCCAAGAACCACTAGATTGGCCCTACAATGAGCAGTTCTTC.

This chain links TRBV4-2 with TRBJ1-1; unclear D gene. Germline loops: CDR1 LGHNA, CDR2 YNFKEQ. V was shortened by 2 bases and J by 1 base, with 11 bases between the two germline ends. The CDR3 consists of 15 residues. DNA for the CDR3: TGTGCCAGCAGCCAATCCCGTGCGGGGAACACTGAAGCTTTCTTT. It specifies CASSQSRAGNTEAFF.

The chain links TRBV27 to TRBJ2-5; 10 bases fit TRBD2. Germline values: CDR1 MNHEY, CDR2 SMNVEV (reference sequence). CDR3 length: 14 amino acids. Trimming cost V 3 bases and J 4 bases; bases outside gene matches: 2. CDR3 protein: CASSLASGRETQYF. The CDR3 nucleotides are TGTGCCAGCAGTTTGGCTAGCGGGAGAGAGACCCAGTACTTC.

This chain joins TRBV13 and TRBJ2-7, with 12 bases lining up with TRBD2. This CDR3 comprises 16 residues. The V gene end was trimmed by 4 bases and the J gene end by 3 bases; junction bases not matched to a gene: 7. Germline V gives CDR1 PRHDT, CDR2 FYEKMQ (reference sequence). In DNA, the CDR3 is TGTGCCAGCAGCTCGGGACTAGCGGGTTCCAACTACGAGCAGTACTTC. As protein: CASSSGLAGSNYEQYF.

V gene TRBV5-8 combines with J gene TRBJ1-5; unclear D gene. This CDR3 has 16 residues. From germline, CDR1 is SGHTS and CDR2 YDEGEE. Trimming took 0 bases from V and 0 from J, leaving 10 bases between them. This CDR3 is CASSLEETDSNQPQHF. DNA of the CDR3: TGTGCCAGCAGCTTGGAGGAGACCGATAGCAATCAGCCCCAGCATTTT.